The present entry profiles one T cell receptor beta chain with its context. It lacks a known antigen. The sample holds no much larger clone one base away, and base qualities are not on file. The data derive from a study of radiotherapy plus CTLA-4 blockade in lung cancer listed by TCRdb under 2018. About the investigation overall: Objective responses occurred in 15% to 20% of enrolled patients, and around 29% achieved disease control. The paper's findings and limits, for the study overall: TCR clones derived from tumors expanded in peripheral blood after treatment with radiotherapy and ipilimumab. The strongest predictors of response were reported to be early dynamic shifts in blood T cell clones along with a rise in serum interferon-beta following radiation.

Libraries were made using the immunoSEQ multiplex PCR assay. TCRdb re-hosts the immuneACCESS table, in-frame sequences only. Its copies lack some clones; in the studies checked, an unresolved V gene accounts for under half of them, and the cause for the rest is not known. Present in this sample are 30,000 to 40,000 clones, roughly three quarters of which were seen just once. The ten largest clones represent 4% to 5.5% of the sample. Focal radiation therapy combined with CTLA-4 blockade (ipilimumab) was tested in patients with chemo-refractory metastatic non-small-cell lung cancer. The CDR3 runs 15 amino acids, cysteine and phenylalanine included. Only the CDR3 DNA is retained, 45 bases long and in frame from the first base. The germline V gene (reference sequence) supplies CDR1 MNHNY and CDR2 SVGAGI. The germline V and J ends show losses of 7 bases and 1 base respectively, and no gene match explains 7 bases of the junction.

The TCR sequence derives from a human donor with non-small cell lung cancer whose response to radiotherapy plus ipilimumab could not be evaluated. The rearranged chain carries TRBV6-6 and TRBJ1-2, with 9 bases aligning to TRBD1. The input for sequencing was peripheral blood, taken from a patient treated with radiotherapy plus ipilimumab. The CDR3 protein is CASNPTGQGNYGYTF. The nucleotide sequence reads as follows: TGTGCCAGCAACCCCACGGGACAGGGTAACTATGGCTACACCTTC.